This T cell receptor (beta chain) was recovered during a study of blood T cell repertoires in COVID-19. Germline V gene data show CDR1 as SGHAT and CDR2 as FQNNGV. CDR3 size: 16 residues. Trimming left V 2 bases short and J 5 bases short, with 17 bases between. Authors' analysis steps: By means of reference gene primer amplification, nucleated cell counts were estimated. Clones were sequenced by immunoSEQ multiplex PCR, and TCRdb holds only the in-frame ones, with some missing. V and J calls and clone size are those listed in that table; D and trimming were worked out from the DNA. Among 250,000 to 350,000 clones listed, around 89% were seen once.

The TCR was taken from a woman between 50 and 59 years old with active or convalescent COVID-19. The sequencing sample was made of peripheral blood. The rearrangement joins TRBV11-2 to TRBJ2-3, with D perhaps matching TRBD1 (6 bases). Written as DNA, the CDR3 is TGTGCCAGCAGCTTAAGGGCAGGGGCGGGTGTAGATACGCAGTATTTT. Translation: CASSLRAGAGVDTQYF.